Following are 27 T cell receptor beta chains from one sample sequenced in a study of vaccination effects on CD4 cells after COVID-19. Their antigens are not known. Expansion with viral peptide pools was applied to antigen-specific CD4+ T cells by the ViraFEST assay prior to sequencing. At the end of roughly 9 days of culture, CD4+ T cells were isolated. The person had a PCR-confirmed SARS-CoV-2 infection during March to December 2020. The vaccine given was either BNT162b2 or mRNA-1273, in two doses. Assay used: immunoSEQ multiplex PCR; TCRdb lists only in-frame clones, some missing. The sample carries 12,000 to 15,000 clones, around 81% recorded once. The material sequenced was CD4+ T cells from PBMCs cultured with SARS-CoV-2 spike peptides, taken after COVID-19 vaccination. The receptors were gathered from a human donor who had a prior SARS-CoV-2 infection.

The V gene is TRBV18, the J gene TRBJ2-5; D uncertain. The V gene's germline CDR1 is KGHSH and CDR2 LQKENI. V was pared by 2 bases and J by 5 bases, with 9 bases between. The CDR3 is 13 residues long. The CDR3 DNA is TGTGCCAGCTCACCAGGGTTGGAGGAGACCCAGTACTTC. Protein sequence: CASSPGLEETQYF.

V usage is TRBV11-2 and J usage is TRBJ1-1, with D unclear. This CDR3 is built from 14 residues. V dropped 5 bases and J dropped 11 bases, with 21 bases sitting between them. Germline loops: CDR1 SGHAT, CDR2 FQNNGV. This CDR3 reads CASSPPPQPHAAFF. As DNA, the CDR3 is TGTGCCAGCAGCCCCCCTCCCCAGCCACACGCGGCTTTCTTT.

The table lists this clone with a count of one. V usage is TRBV5-1 and J usage is TRBJ2-3; 10 bases align to TRBD1. V was clipped by 1 base and J by 3 bases; unmatched bases: 2. CDR1 and CDR2 from the germline V gene are SGHRS and YFSETQ. The CDR3 is made up of 15 amino acids. The CDR3 DNA follows: TGCGCCAGCAGCTTGCGGGACAGGGGAACAGATACGCAGTATTTT. Amino acids: CASSLRDRGTDTQYF.

This clone was seen a handful of times. The chain combines TRBV7-3 with TRBJ2-3; 7 positions agree with TRBD2. V lost 5 bases to trimming and J lost 1 base; unmatched junction nucleotides: 3. This CDR3 region has 14 residues. The germline gives CDR1 SGHTA, CDR2 FQGTGA. CDR3: CASSPLAGTDTQYF. DNA of the CDR3: TGTGCCAGCAGCCCTCTAGCGGGCACAGATACGCAGTATTTT.

The J gene is TRBJ2-5, the V gene TRBV7-3, with TRBD2 matching over 7 bases. Losses at the gene ends were 5 bases for V and 3 bases for J; bases not matched to a gene: 3. Germline V gene sequence: CDR1 SGHTA, CDR2 FQGTGA. This CDR3 contains 13 residues. In DNA, the CDR3 is TGTGCCAGCAGCGCGGGAGCCGAAGAGACCCAGTACTTC. This gives the protein CASSAGAEETQYF.

This chain links TRBV5-1 with TRBJ2-5; D perhaps matches TRBD2 (5 bases). There are 16 residues in the CDR3. V was trimmed by 4 bases and J by 3 bases, leaving 19 bases between them. CDR1 is SGHRS and CDR2 is YFSETQ in the germline V gene. The CDR3 DNA follows: TGCGCCAGCAGCCCGTCTCGTCGGGGAAGGGAAGAGACCCAGTACTTC. Translating it yields CASSPSRRGREETQYF.

The DNA for the CDR3 is TGTGCCAGCAGCTTAAGTGGATTACTAGTACTTGAGCAGTTCTTC. It is translated as CASSLSGLLVLEQFF. The V gene is TRBV7-6, the J gene TRBJ2-1, with D possibly matching TRBD2 (5 bases). Germline V gives CDR1 SGHVS, CDR2 FNYEAQ. The CDR3 spans 15 residues. Trimming cost V 2 bases and J 9 bases, with 17 bases left between them. The variable domain in full, completed from reference TRBV7-6 and TRBJ2-1, reads GAGVSQSPRYKVTKRGQDVALRCDPISGHVSLYWYRQALGQGPEFLTYFNYEAQQDKSGLPNDRFSAERPEGSISTLTIQRTEQRDSAMYRCASSLSGLLVLEQFFGPGTRLTVL.

V usage is TRBV7-2 and J usage is TRBJ2-1; 8 bases are shared with TRBD2. The ends lost 5 bases at V and 2 bases at J; junction bases unmatched: 2. Germline assignment: CDR1 SGHTA and CDR2 FQGNSA. The CDR3 consists of 14 residues. CDR3 sequence (DNA): TGTGCCAGCAGCCCCGGGGGGGCCTACAATGAGCAGTTCTTC. Amino acids: CASSPGGAYNEQFF.

This clone occurred once. The rearrangement joins TRBV18 to TRBJ2-5; 8 nucleotides align to TRBD1. There are 13 residues in the CDR3. V was clipped by 5 bases and J by 5 bases; unmatched bases: 4. Germline V gene lookup returns CDR1 KGHSH and CDR2 LQKENI. The CDR3 nucleotides read TGTGCCAGCTCAGGGGACAGGTACGAGACCCAGTACTTC. Translating gives CASSGDRYETQYF.

The chain combines TRBV5-1 with TRBJ1-2, with a tentative D call TRBD1 (5 bases). The length of the CDR3 is 14 residues. V dropped 4 bases and J dropped 5 bases, with 15 bases sitting between them. CDR1 and CDR2 from the germline V gene are SGHRS and YFSETQ. The CDR3 spells CASSEGVEGYGYTF. In nucleotides, the CDR3 is TGCGCCAGCAGCGAAGGGGTAGAGGGATATGGCTACACCTTC.

CDR3 protein: CSASDRFGYTF. In DNA, the CDR3 is TGCAGTGCTTCGGACAGGTTTGGCTACACCTTC. The chain employs TRBV20-1 and TRBJ1-2; 7 bases line up with TRBD1. This CDR3 region has 11 residues. Germline CDR1 is DFQATT and CDR2 is SNEGSKA (reference sequence). With 5 bases clipped from V and 7 bases from J, the junction kept 4 bases outside the gene matches.

The CDR3 loop reads CASRAQGAFRETQYF. In DNA, the CDR3 is TGTGCCAGCAGAGCCCAGGGGGCATTCAGAGAGACCCAGTACTTC. V is TRBV7-9 and J is TRBJ2-5; 8 bases align to TRBD1. The CDR3 runs to 15 residues. Germline CDR1 SEHNR, CDR2 FQNEAQ (reference sequence). V was pared by 6 bases and J by 4 bases, with 10 bases of the junction left unmatched.

This clone was detected a few times. For the CDR3, the DNA is TGTGCCAGCAGCTTAGGGGGTTTTGGCACCGGGGAGCTGTTTTTT. It codes for CASSLGGFGTGELFF. V is TRBV11-3 and J is TRBJ2-2; D remains ambiguous. The V and J ends lost 1 base and 4 bases respectively, with 10 bases between them. This CDR3 region has 15 residues. Looked up from germline, CDR1 is SGHNT and CDR2 is YENEEA.

J is TRBJ2-2 and V is TRBV10-3; the D is unclear. V lost 4 bases to trimming and J lost 6 bases, with 12 bases between them. The CDR3 is 14 residues long. Germline V gene sequence: CDR1 ENHRY, CDR2 SYGVKD. In nucleotides, the CDR3 is TGTGCCATCAGTGCTGAGTCTCAAGCCGGGGAGCTGTTTTTT. Protein sequence: CAISAESQAGELFF.

V usage is TRBV7-9 and J usage is TRBJ2-7, with D maybe TRBD1 (5 bases). The germline gives CDR1 SEHNR, CDR2 FQNEAQ (reference sequence). Trimming removed 8 bases from V and 3 bases from J, with 20 bases in between. The CDR3 length is 15 residues. CDR3 region: CASDPMVGQGYEQYF. The CDR3, as DNA: TGTGCCAGCGACCCCATGGTAGGCCAGGGCTACGAGCAGTACTTC.

This chain uses TRBV27 with TRBJ2-5; TRBD1 matches 7 bases. The CDR3 is 13 amino acids. Trimming at V came to 5 bases and at J to 2 bases, leaving 2 bases not matched to a gene. CDR1 MNHEY and CDR2 SMNVEV come from the germline V gene (reference sequence). The CDR3 DNA follows: TGTGCCAGCAGTCGGACAGGTCAAGAGACCCAGTACTTC. It specifies CASSRTGQETQYF.

This clone was found a few times. The J gene is TRBJ2-1, the V gene TRBV4-2, with D possibly TRBD1 on 5 matching bases. The CDR3 totals 17 residues. Germline CDR1 LGHNA, CDR2 YNFKEQ. Trimming removed 0 bases from V and 5 bases from J, with 17 bases in between. The DNA of the CDR3 is TGTGCCAGCAGCCAAGATGGCAGGGCATACGCTGACAATGAGCAGTTCTTC. It translates to CASSQDGRAYADNEQFF.

The chain joins TRBV15 to TRBJ2-7; 9 bases map to TRBD2. The V gene's germline CDR1 is LNHNV and CDR2 YYDKDF (reference sequence). This CDR3 comprises 16 residues. With 1 base clipped from V and 2 bases from J, the junction kept 6 bases outside the gene matches. CDR3 nucleotides: TGTGCCACCAGCAGAGGGGGCGGGAGGGCCACCTACGAGCAGTACTTC. It translates to CATSRGGGRATYEQYF.

The chain recombines TRBV6-2 or TRBV6-3 with TRBJ2-7, with D perhaps matching TRBD2 (5 bases). V dropped 6 bases and J dropped 3 bases, with 21 bases sitting between them. CDR3 size: 16 residues. CDR1 MNHEY and CDR2 SVGEGT come from the germline V gene. The CDR3 sequence is CASSPLRATGIYEQYF. As DNA, the CDR3 is TGTGCCAGCAGCCCCCTCCGGGCCACGGGGATCTACGAGCAGTACTTC.

J is TRBJ2-7 and V is TRBV12-1. TRBV12-1 is shown as a pseudogene. The length of the CDR3 is 15 residues. CDR3 in DNA: TGTGCCAGCACCACTGGAGGCAGGGTAGCCTACGAGCAGTACTTC. This gives the protein CASTTGGRVAYEQYF.

The V call is TRBV3-1 (or the pseudogene TRBV3-2), the J call TRBJ2-7; TRBD1 agrees at 7 bases. The germline V gene has CDR1 LGHDT and CDR2 YNNKEL (reference sequence). This CDR3 spans 15 amino acids. CDR3: CAAGGEGKLSYEQYF. CDR3 nucleotide sequence: TGTGCGGCAGGGGGAGAGGGGAAACTCTCCTACGAGCAGTACTTC.

The chain recombines TRBV5-1 with TRBJ2-3; D not certain. Looked up from germline, CDR1 is SGHRS and CDR2 is YFSETQ. V lost 1 base, J lost 5 bases, and 11 bases lay in between. The CDR3 totals 14 residues. In DNA, the CDR3 is TGCGCCAGCAGCTTGATCGAGCTTCTAGATACGCAGTATTTT. Its protein product is CASSLIELLDTQYF.

This chain uses TRBV12-3 or TRBV12-4 with TRBJ1-2; D not resolved. V was pared by 10 bases and J by 2 bases, with 14 bases between. The length of the CDR3 is 13 residues. CDR3 sequence (DNA): TGTGCCACGAAGTCCCGGGTCAACTATGGCTACACCTTC. Protein: CATKSRVNYGYTF.

The CDR3 loop reads CASSPRSGSLNEQFF. The CDR3 bases are TGTGCCAGTAGTCCGAGAAGCGGGAGTTTAAATGAGCAGTTCTTC. V is TRBV19 and J is TRBJ2-1; TRBD2 aligns across 8 bases. Germline V gene lookup returns CDR1 LNHDA and CDR2 SQIVND (reference sequence). This CDR3 has 15 residues. V shed 5 bases and J 7 bases; nucleotides not matched to a gene: 10.

The J gene is TRBJ2-5, the V gene TRBV5-1; TRBD2 matches 7 bases. This CDR3 has 16 residues. From germline, CDR1 is SGHRS and CDR2 YFSETQ. Losses at the gene ends were 1 base for V and 4 bases for J; bases not matched to a gene: 10. The DNA of the CDR3 is TGCGCCAGCAGCTTGCCCCGGGGGGTAGACGCAGAGACCCAGTACTTC. Residues: CASSLPRGVDAETQYF.

The CDR3 region has the DNA TGTGCCAGCAGTGAATGGAGGGACGCCGGGGAGCTGTTTTTT. It specifies CASSEWRDAGELFF. The chain carries TRBV2 and TRBJ2-2; maybe TRBD2 (6 bases). This CDR3 contains 14 residues. The germline V gene encodes CDR1 SNHLY and CDR2 FYNNEI. Trimming shortened V by 2 bases and J by 6 bases, and 10 bases separated the two germline ends.

The rearrangement joins TRBV2 to TRBJ2-1, with TRBD2 identical over 10 bases. Germline CDR1 is SNHLY and CDR2 is FYNNEI. This CDR3 is built from 15 residues. V lost 4 bases and J lost 3; bases outside the gene matches: 3. The CDR3 coding sequence is TGTGCCAGCAGTGCGGCTAGCGGGGGCTACAATGAGCAGTTCTTC. Amino acids: CASSAASGGYNEQFF. Filled out from reference TRBV2 and TRBJ2-1, the complete variable domain reads EPEVTQTPSHQVTQMGQEVILRCVPISNHLYFYWYRQILGQKVEFLVSFYNNEISEKSEIFDDQFSVERPDGSNFTLKIRSTKLEDSAMYFCASSAASGGYNEQFFGPGTRLTVL.